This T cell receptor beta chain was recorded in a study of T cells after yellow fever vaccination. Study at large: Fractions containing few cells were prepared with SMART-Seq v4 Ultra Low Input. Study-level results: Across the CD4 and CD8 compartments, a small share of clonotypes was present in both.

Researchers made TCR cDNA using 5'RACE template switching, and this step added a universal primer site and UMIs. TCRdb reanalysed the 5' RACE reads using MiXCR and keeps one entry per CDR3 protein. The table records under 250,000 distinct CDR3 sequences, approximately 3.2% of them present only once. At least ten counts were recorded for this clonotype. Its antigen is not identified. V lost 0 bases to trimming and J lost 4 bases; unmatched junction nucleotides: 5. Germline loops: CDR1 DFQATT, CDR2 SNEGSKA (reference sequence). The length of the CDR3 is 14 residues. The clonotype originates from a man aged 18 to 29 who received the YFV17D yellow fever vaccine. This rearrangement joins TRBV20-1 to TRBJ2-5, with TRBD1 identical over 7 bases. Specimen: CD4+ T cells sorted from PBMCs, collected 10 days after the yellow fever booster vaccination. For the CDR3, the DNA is TGCAGTGCTAGAGATTTGACAGGGCTAGAGACCCAGTACTTC. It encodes CSARDLTGLETQYF.